Presented here are 12 T cell receptor beta chains from one specimen sequenced in a study of T cell repertoires in aging, cancer and after chemotherapy. A mixed TRB-A/B primer pool amplified rearranged TRB by multiplex touch-down PCR. TCRdb analysed the multiplex PCR reads with MiXCR anew, one entry per CDR3 protein. Among about 2,900 distinct CDR3 sequences, 28% were seen once, and the ten largest hold roughly 10%. TCR beta rearrangements were amplified from peripheral blood genomic DNA. Sequencing used blood. Receptor source: a human donor with a solid tumor.

In its sample, this clonotype is medium-sized. The chain couples TRBV27 to TRBJ1-2, with no clear D. This CDR3 has 14 amino acids. CDR1 and CDR2 (germline): MNHEY, SMNVEV (reference sequence). The V gene lost 0 bases and the J gene lost 6 bases, with 11 bases spanning the gap. The CDR3, as DNA: TGTGCCAGCAGTTTATCGGGAGTCAGAAATGGCTACACCTTC. It yields the protein CASSLSGVRNGYTF.

The chain links TRBV20-1 to TRBJ2-3; TRBD2 is a possible D gene (5 bases). Germline V gene sequence: CDR1 DFQATT, CDR2 SNEGSKA (reference sequence). V was cut by 3 bases and J by 3 bases, with 13 bases left in between. This CDR3 comprises 14 residues. Here the CDR3 reads CSARLGVETDTQYF. CDR3 DNA: TGCAGTGCTAGGCTCGGGGTAGAGACAGATACGCAGTATTTT.

This chain links TRBV6-5 with TRBJ1-2; the match to TRBD1 covers 8 bases. CDR1 and CDR2 (germline): MNHEY, SVGAGI. V trimming: 7 bases; J trimming: 3 bases; junction bases outside the gene matches: 13. This CDR3 has 16 amino acids. The CDR3 coding sequence is TGTGCCAGCACTCCCCGGACAGGGTCGAGGGACTATGGCTACACCTTC. Translated, it gives CASTPRTGSRDYGYTF.

This clonotype ranks as medium-sized. This chain connects TRBV19 to TRBJ1-1; D gene unclear. This CDR3 comprises 13 residues. Trimming cost V 6 bases and J 4 bases, with 12 bases left between them. Germline lookup yields CDR1 LNHDA and CDR2 SQIVND (reference sequence). The CDR3 region is CASSRTGSTEAFF. The CDR3 region has the DNA TGTGCCAGTAGCAGGACCGGATCCACTGAAGCTTTCTTT.

This clonotype is categorized as medium-sized. The chain combines TRBV30 with TRBJ1-2, with 8 bases lining up with TRBD1. The J segment lost 7 bases and the V segment lost 4 bases, leaving 5 bases of the junction unmatched. Germline V gene lookup returns CDR1 GTSNPN and CDR2 SVGIG (reference sequence). This CDR3 is built from 12 residues. This chain's CDR3 is CAWTTGGAGYTF. CDR3 in DNA: TGTGCCTGGACCACAGGGGGGGCTGGCTACACCTTC.

V and J are TRBV18 and TRBJ1-5; TRBD1 matches 9 bases. The CDR3 totals 15 residues. The germline V gene has CDR1 KGHSH and CDR2 LQKENI. V was pared by 3 bases and J by 6 bases, with 6 bases of the junction left unmatched. The CDR3 region has the DNA TGTGCCAGCTCACCTCCGGGACAGGGCGGTCAGCCCCAGCATTTT. Protein product: CASSPPGQGGQPQHF.

This clonotype turned up a few times. The CDR3 bases are TGTGCCAGCAGCTTCCTGGGCTCGGGACTAGTAATCTACAATGAGCAGTTCTTC. Translated: CASSFLGSGLVIYNEQFF. The chain couples TRBV5-6 to TRBJ2-1; 8 nucleotides match TRBD2. V gave up 2 bases and J gave up 3 bases; unmatched junction bases: 13. Looked up from germline, CDR1 is SGHDT and CDR2 is YYEEEE. The CDR3 totals 18 residues.

CDR3 in amino acids: CASSLSTSGQETQYF. The CDR3 DNA is TGTGCCAGCAGTTTATCCACTAGCGGACAAGAGACCCAGTACTTC. The chain joins TRBV6-1 to TRBJ2-5, with 8 bases that match TRBD2. V lost 5 bases and J lost 2; bases outside the gene matches: 7. Germline lookup yields CDR1 MNHNS and CDR2 SASEGT. The CDR3 is 15 amino acids.

The J gene is TRBJ2-7, the V gene TRBV7-2; either TRBD1 or TRBD2 may supply D (6 bases each). This CDR3 contains 17 residues. Trimming removed 4 bases at V and 1 base at J, with 20 bases between. CDR1 and CDR2 from the germline V gene are SGHTA and FQGNSA. CDR3 sequence reads: CASSSRPGGRGSYEQYF. The DNA of the CDR3 is TGTGCCAGCAGCTCACGGCCCGGGGGCAGGGGATCCTACGAGCAGTACTTC.

The rearrangement joins TRBV20-1 to TRBJ2-3; 7 nucleotides align to TRBD2. With V trimmed by 4 bases and J by 2 bases, 15 bases remained unmatched. This CDR3 comprises 17 residues. Germline lookup yields CDR1 DFQATT and CDR2 SNEGSKA (reference sequence). The CDR3, as DNA: TGCAGTGCTACCCGACCCCGAGCGGGGCGGGCCACAGATACGCAGTATTTT. Its protein is CSATRPRAGRATDTQYF.

In its sample, this clonotype is medium-sized. The rearrangement links TRBV18 to TRBJ2-1; no clear D gene. The ends were cut back, 4 bases at V and 7 bases at J, with 14 bases in the middle. The CDR3 runs to 14 residues. From germline, CDR1 is KGHSH and CDR2 LQKENI. The CDR3 region is CASSLTSAENEQFF. In nucleotides, the CDR3 is TGTGCCAGCTCACTTACGTCCGCGGAGAATGAGCAGTTCTTC.

This rearrangement joins TRBV7-6 to TRBJ2-7; possibly TRBD1 for D (6 bases). The V and J ends lost 1 base and 4 bases respectively, with 11 bases between them. This CDR3 is 14 amino acids long. Germline V gene data show CDR1 as SGHVS and CDR2 as FNYEAQ. The CDR3 is CASSLDPGAYEQYF. CDR3 in DNA: TGTGCCAGCAGCTTAGATCCAGGGGCGTACGAGCAGTACTTC. The full variable domain, in which reference TRBV7-6 and TRBJ2-7 provide the parts outside the CDR3, is GAGVSQSPRYKVTKRGQDVALRCDPISGHVSLYWYRQALGQGPEFLTYFNYEAQQDKSGLPNDRFSAERPEGSISTLTIQRTEQRDSAMYRCASSLDPGAYEQYFGPGTRLTVT.